This TCR beta chain was documented in a study of cytomegalovirus exposure and HLA in healthy donors (dated by TCRdb to the late 2010s). Some background on the complete study: According to an earlier analysis of 587 of the donors, about 179 million T cells yielded 120 million or so unique TCR beta sequences and roughly 280 Gb of sequence data. An early release covering 500 to 750 HLA-typed donors comprised 250 to 350 gigabases of sequencing data and roughly 86 million unique TCR sequences. The genetic ancestry cluster associated with self-reported Caucasian donors included around four fifths of the roughly 400 genotyped donors. The study aimed to test whether cataloging public T cell receptors could reveal signatures of past pathogen exposure. Using immunosequencing, the study profiled T cell repertoires from approximately 700 subjects and related those repertoires to cytomegalovirus serostatus. A separate validation cohort of 100 to 150 different subjects was used in addition to the approximately 700-subject first cohort. To predict cytomegalovirus infection status, the study brought together high-throughput TCR immunosequencing, statistical association of individual TCRs with disease status, and machine learning. To study patterns of TCR occurrence, a later analysis re-analyzed previously published TCR beta repertoires from around 700 donors and added high-resolution HLA genotyping. In the later analysis, no new phenotypic data were used to find candidate immune exposures; instead, reliance was placed on TCR beta sequences and their occurrence across donors. An earlier analysis of approximately 580 of the donors used high-throughput TCR beta sequencing to judge whether each TCR beta V gene segment behaved as functional or pseudogenic. Alongside the repertoire data, information on donor age, sex, ethnicity and CMV serostatus was compiled. Genome-wide SNP genotypes for about 65% of the roughly 700 donors were used in a later genetic analysis, which treated that subset as a discovery cohort. All discovery cohort repertoires had been generated on a single sequencing platform. HLA typing covered class I and class II loci at four-digit resolution. Typing coverage varied by locus: roughly 620-640 donors for A, B, C, DRB1 and DQB1; about 520 for DQA1; more than 600 for DPA1; approximately 450 for DPB1. Roughly 5 DR-DQ haplotypes were handled as single units for association and clustering, since linkage in the cohort was strong. Across 398 genotyped donors of the cohort, an average of 235,054 unique TCR beta nucleotide sequences per donor were sequenced, and approximately 17% of those sequences were non-productive.

The cohort comprised fewer than 750 healthy bone marrow donors. All cohort members were sampled while nominally healthy, although unrecorded immune exposures were likely present. The donor tested CMV seronegative and was one of the 352 seronegative cohort members. A peripheral blood sample was provided by each donor, and peripheral blood mononuclear cells were used for TCR beta sequencing. The Qiagen DNeasy Blood Extraction Kit was used to extract genomic DNA from the blood cell samples. Study-wide conclusions, independent of this receptor: According to a later genetic analysis, donors in an Asian-associated ancestry cluster had fewer N-insertions in productive TCRs than the roughly 670-donor mean. In a later analysis, 15,000 to 20,000 TCR beta sequences were associated with specific HLA alleles at a false discovery rate of 0.05. An association between a missense DCLRE1C variant and V-gene and J-gene trimming of TCR beta chains was found in a later genetic analysis and replicated in an independent cohort. Because some donors lacked HLA typing at each locus, the association tests relied only on the typed subset. The authors suggested that the approach could potentially be generalized to other disease states and immunological phenotypes. A cluster of highly shared sequence variants was judged likely to be a technical artifact of the sequencing pipeline. The only immune exposure information available for the cohort was CMV serostatus. Most TCR sequences were seen in very few donors, while some public TCRs were found in many individuals. In vitro tests confirmed that three of the cytomegalovirus-associated TCR beta chains recognize cytomegalovirus antigens. A further reported finding was that TCR beta sequences accurately predicted the HLA-A and HLA-B alleles for most subjects in the first cohort. Some IMGT-functional V segments, including TRBV6-2 and TRBV6-3, could not be told apart with the 87-base-pair reads, so those segments were excluded. In a later analysis, most CMV-associated TCR beta chains were found to appear HLA-restricted, with HLA associations seemingly driven largely by CMV exposure. A total of 150 to 200 TCR beta chains were listed by the study as associated with cytomegalovirus. According to a later analysis, parvovirus B19, influenza, CMV and Epstein-Barr virus appeared linked to several top co-occurrence clusters. The earlier analysis of about 600 of the donors excluded seventeen rarely observed V segments, including chromosome 9 orphons, because counts were too low. Assigning TCR associations to individual alleles was difficult when HLA alleles, especially DR and DQ, strongly co-occurred. Compared with equally common non-associated chains, HLA-associated TCR beta chains in a later analysis were more clonally expanded and had lower generation probabilities. A later analysis found that TCR association rates varied across HLA loci, with DRB1 alleles showing the most associated TCRs and HLA-C alleles the fewest. Presence/absence analyses assumed roughly uniform sequencing depth across donors, an assumption that may not hold. The cohort was sequenced for TCR beta chains only, and without alpha or paired-chain data the features that could be detected were limited. Correlated functional status among segregating V segments might be attributable to linkage disequilibrium, but an unknown experimental factor could not be ruled out. The classifier was reported to diagnose cytomegalovirus status with high specificity and sensitivity in both the original cohort and the validation cohort. In an earlier analysis of around 600 of the donors, most TCR beta V segments appeared in productive rearrangements about 87% or about 30% of the time, broadly matching IMGT annotations.

From the cysteine through the phenylalanine, the CDR3 covers 13 amino acids. Only the CDR3 region is kept as DNA, spanning 39 bases read in frame from base 1. Cut back by 1 base and 3 bases, the V and J ends lie 7 bases apart. Sequences SGHDN (CDR1) and FVKESK (CDR2) are obtained from the germline V gene. About this clone: This clone's antigen is unknown. Base qualities are missing; no much larger clone stands one base away.

Libraries were built with the immunoSEQ multiplex PCR assay. For the multiplex PCR, a mixture combining 60 forward primers for TCR Vbeta segments and 13 reverse primers for TCR Jbeta segments was used. Amplification of the CDR3 region of rearranged TCR beta genes was performed with a multiplex PCR assay on genomic DNA. On the Illumina HiSeq System, the amplified TCR beta libraries were sequenced as 87-base-pair reads. Per the source publication's procedure: In a later analysis, tens of millions of unique TCR beta chains were counted across the 500 to 700 repertoires, and approximately 11 million of these chains were shared by at least two donors. To remove PCR and sequencing errors, raw reads were error-corrected and collapsed into unique sequences using a nearest-neighbor algorithm that merged closely related sequences. V, D and J gene segments were assigned by aligning CDR3 sequences to IMGT reference sequences. Each retained sequence needed at least a six-nucleotide match to both a V gene segment and a J gene segment. A rearrangement counted as productive if the CDR3 had no stop codons and remained in frame with V and J, and every other rearrangement counted as non-productive. Following IMGT convention, CDR3 was defined as the stretch from the second conserved V-encoded cysteine to the conserved J-encoded phenylalanine. The earlier analysis of roughly 590 of the donors excluded any sequence lacking an unambiguous match to a single V gene segment. In an earlier analysis of roughly 500 of the donors, V segments were called functional above 56.7% productive rearrangements and were called segregating when the between-donor standard deviation exceeded 5%. A statistical classification framework was built for diagnosing cytomegalovirus status from the catalog of TCR beta chain sequences. In a later analysis, V and J genes were assigned by comparing TCR nucleotide sequences against IMGT/GENE-DB human TR gene sequences. In a later analysis, CDR3 sequences and most-parsimonious VDJ recombination scenarios were assigned using the TCRdist pipeline. In a later analysis, each TCR beta chain was defined by its CDR3 amino acid sequence together with its V-gene family, and reads without a unique V-gene family were excluded. A later analysis removed 550 to 650 highly shared, low-generation-probability nucleotide sequences to deal with suspected cross-contamination and a sequencing artifact. For each public chain, a later analysis derived a clonal expansion index from normalized ranks of inferred template counts within each repertoire. In a later analysis, generation probabilities were computed using a VDJ recombination model fitted to out-of-frame rearrangements, and the results were checked against IGoR. A later analysis scored TCR-TCR, TCR-HLA and TCR-CMV co-occurrence with hypergeometric tests, applying a repertoire-size bias correction to TCR pairs. A later analysis estimated false discovery rates by permuting HLA or CMV assignments 20 times. In a later analysis, co-occurring TCRs were grouped with DBSCAN, and TCRdist sequence similarity was added when clustering was performed within HLA-allele-positive subsets. Repertoires with fewer than 30,000 or more than 120,000 public chains were left out of co-occurrence clustering, as were five repertoires with anomalous nucleotide sharing. TCRdb holds this immuneACCESS table with in-frame rearrangements only. Some clones are missing; in checked studies, unresolved V genes explain under half, and the rest has no known cause. V, J and clone size were drawn from that table, and D and trimming were deduced from the DNA. The sample data list over 150,000 clones, and under 90% of these were observed just once. Together, the top ten hold roughly 4.4% of the sample.

The rearranged chain carries TRBV14 and TRBJ2-7, with the D gene call left open. The sequence came from a man younger than 45 in good health and CMV-seronegative. Sequenced input: PBMCs. The nucleotide sequence reads TGTGCCAGCAGCCAAGTGCAGTTCTACGAGCAGTACTTC. The encoded protein is CASSQVQFYEQYF. The CDR3 plus the reference TRBV14 and TRBJ2-7 genes for the other parts give the full variable domain: EAGVTQFPSHSVIEKGQTVTLRCDPISGHDNLYWYRRVMGKEIKFLLHFVKESKQDESGMPNNRFLAERTGGTYSTLKVQPAELEDSGVYFCASSQVQFYEQYFGPGTRLTVT.